Included here is one TCR beta chain sequence, with context. These data belong to a study of blood T cell repertoires in COVID-19. V lost 3 bases and J 2 bases, leaving 12 bases between the germline ends. The CDR3 is 16 residues long. Per the germline V gene, CDR1 is SGHNT and CDR2 is YYREEE (reference sequence). Assay: immunoSEQ multiplex PCR; the TCRdb copy retains only in-frame clones and omits some. The sample yields roughly 240,000 clones, approximately 85% seen once. Input material: PBMCs or T cells enriched from blood (not recorded which). The chain joins TRBV5-4 to TRBJ2-6, with D tentatively TRBD1 (6 bases). The TCR originated in a woman in her forties or fifties with acute COVID-19. Here the CDR3 DNA reads TGTGCCAGCAGCTCCACACAGGGACCTGGGGCCAACGTCCTGACTTTC. Protein product: CASSSTQGPGANVLTF.